This entry lists 20 T cell receptor beta chains sequenced from one sample in a study of blood T cell repertoires in COVID-19. Repertoires were generated with immunoSEQ multiplex PCR, while TCRdb's copy carries only in-frame clones and drops some. The sample includes about 270,000 clones, approximately 91% seen only once; the top ten take 2% to 2.5%. Material for sequencing was PBMCs or T cells enriched from blood (not recorded which). Source of these receptors: a woman aged 40 to 50 with acute COVID-19.

The chain is built from TRBV19 and TRBJ1-2, with D perhaps matching TRBD1 (6 bases). The CDR3 spans 15 residues. The V gene lost 3 bases and the J gene lost 8 bases, with 19 bases spanning the gap. The germline gives CDR1 LNHDA, CDR2 SQIVND (reference sequence). CDR3 nucleotide sequence: TGTGCCAGTAGTATCGGGGCGGACAGTCTTTCCGGCTACACCTTC. As protein: CASSIGADSLSGYTF.

The chain uses TRBV5-1 and TRBJ2-1; D is perhaps TRBD1 (5 bases). Deletions cut 1 base from V and 7 bases from J, with 15 bases between. CDR3 size: 15 residues. CDR1 and CDR2 (germline): SGHRS, YFSETQ. The CDR3 sequence: CASSLLDNLLNEQFF. The CDR3 DNA reads TGCGCCAGCAGCTTGTTGGACAACCTGTTGAATGAGCAGTTCTTC.

This clone was recorded once. This chain uses TRBV2 with TRBJ2-1, with 14 positions matching TRBD2. CDR1 is SNHLY and CDR2 is FYNNEI in the germline V gene. The CDR3 covers 13 residues. V shed 4 bases, J shed 12 bases, and the junction held 2 bases outside the gene matches. The CDR3 region is CASSGLAGGRQFF. As DNA, the CDR3 is TGTGCCAGCAGTGGACTAGCGGGGGGGCGGCAGTTCTTC. The whole variable domain, remainder taken from reference TRBV2 and TRBJ2-1, is EPEVTQTPSHQVTQMGQEVILRCVPISNHLYFYWYRQILGQKVEFLVSFYNNEISEKSEIFDDQFSVERPDGSNFTLKIRSTKLEDSAMYFCASSGLAGGRQFFGPGTRLTVL.

The V gene is TRBV7-2, the J gene TRBJ2-3; D is undetermined. The germline V gene encodes CDR1 SGHTA and CDR2 FQGNSA. The germline V and J ends were trimmed by 2 bases and 4 bases, with 16 bases remaining between them. The CDR3 extends over 16 amino acids. CDR3 DNA: TGTGCCAGCAGCTTAACCAGTCGGCTAGGCCCAGATACGCAGTATTTT. This sequence encodes CASSLTSRLGPDTQYF.

The V and J genes are TRBV7-9 and TRBJ1-4, with a tentative D call TRBD1 (6 bases). This CDR3 is built from 12 residues. V shed 6 bases and J shed 5 bases, with 7 bases lying between them. Germline CDR1 is SEHNR and CDR2 is FQNEAQ (reference sequence). In DNA form, the CDR3 reads TGTGCCAGCAGGACAGGCAATGAAAAACTGTTTTTT. Translated, it gives CASRTGNEKLFF.

This clone was detected only once. The gene calls are TRBV4-2 and TRBJ2-3; no firm D call. The CDR3 covers 15 residues. The germline V gene has CDR1 LGHNA and CDR2 YNFKEQ. The V gene lost 4 bases and the J gene lost 0 bases, with 11 bases spanning the gap. The CDR3 is CASSPNQWSTDTQYF. The DNA of the CDR3 is TGTGCCAGCAGCCCCAATCAGTGGAGCACAGATACGCAGTATTTT.

The chain recombines TRBV19 with TRBJ1-2; TRBD1 might be the D (5 bases). CDR3 size: 14 residues. V was cut by 5 bases and J by 7 bases, with 17 bases left in between. Germline V gives CDR1 LNHDA, CDR2 SQIVND (reference sequence). Here the CDR3 reads CASSFKTGSGGYTF. In DNA form, the CDR3 reads TGTGCCAGTAGTTTCAAAACAGGTTCAGGTGGCTACACCTTC.

The sample holds a few counts of this clone. The CDR3 DNA reads TGCGCCAGCAGACTATCGCGGGACAGGGACCTTAAGGCTGGCTACACCTTC. Translating gives CASRLSRDRDLKAGYTF. The chain has TRBV4-1 and TRBJ1-2; 9 bases align to TRBD1. With V trimmed by 6 bases and J by 7 bases, 18 bases remained unmatched. The V gene's germline CDR1 is MGHRA and CDR2 YSYEKL. The CDR3 is 17 residues long.

The V and J genes are TRBV11-2 and TRBJ2-1; tentatively, D is TRBD1 (7 bases). This CDR3 is 17 amino acids long. In germline, CDR1 is SGHAT, CDR2 FQNNGV. V dropped 4 bases and J dropped 0 bases, with 16 bases sitting between them. The CDR3 here is CASSSDRAGFSYNEQFF. In DNA form, the CDR3 reads TGTGCCAGCAGCTCCGACAGGGCGGGGTTCTCCTACAATGAGCAGTTCTTC.

The chain joins TRBV27 to TRBJ1-1; 9 bases are shared with TRBD1. V was clipped by 1 base and J by 4 bases; unmatched bases: 10. CDR1 MNHEY and CDR2 SMNVEV come from the germline V gene (reference sequence). CDR3 size: 17 residues. In DNA, the CDR3 is TGTGCCAGCAGTTTATTGCCGGGACAGGGAGTTGTCACTGAAGCTTTCTTT. Protein: CASSLLPGQGVVTEAFF.

This chain connects TRBV27 to TRBJ2-3, with 8 bases matching TRBD2. Germline-derived CDR1 and CDR2 are MNHEY and SMNVEV (reference sequence). Germline trimming cut 3 bases from V and 1 base from J; bases unmatched to any gene: 0. This CDR3 spans 14 amino acids. CDR3 sequence (DNA): TGTGCCAGCAGTTTCGGGGGGGGCACAGATACGCAGTATTTT. This translates into CASSFGGGTDTQYF.

The rearrangement joins TRBV2 to TRBJ1-1; D call uncertain. The CDR3 is 14 residues long. V gave up 2 bases and J gave up 5 bases, with 12 bases separating them. Germline values: CDR1 SNHLY, CDR2 FYNNEI. The CDR3 is CASSERTHGTEAFF. The CDR3, as DNA: TGTGCCAGCAGTGAACGGACTCATGGGACTGAAGCTTTCTTT.

The chain couples TRBV7-6 to TRBJ2-1; a weak D match, TRBD1 (6 bases). CDR3 length equals 15 residues. Germline assignment: CDR1 SGHVS and CDR2 FNYEAQ. Deletions cut 1 base from V and 9 bases from J, with 16 bases between. The CDR3 sequence is CASSLGMKGEGEQFF. CDR3 coding DNA: TGTGCCAGCAGCTTAGGAATGAAGGGGGAAGGTGAGCAGTTCTTC.

The chain employs TRBV5-6 and TRBJ1-3; 7 nucleotides align to TRBD1. The ends lost 0 bases at V and 1 base at J; junction bases unmatched: 1. Germline CDR1 and CDR2: SGHDT and YYEEEE. The CDR3 has 15 amino acids. The CDR3 sequence is CASSLGRGSGNTIYF. DNA for the CDR3: TGTGCCAGCAGCTTGGGCAGGGGGTCTGGAAACACCATATATTTT. Variable domain in full (rest from reference TRBV5-6 and TRBJ1-3): DAGVTQSPTHLIKTRGQQVTLRCSPKSGHDTVSWYQQALGQGPQFIFQYYEEEERQRGNFPDRFSGHQFPNYSSELNVNALLLGDSALYLCASSLGRGSGNTIYFGEGSWLTVV.

This clone was seen more than once but under ten times. J is TRBJ2-2 and V is TRBV28; D gene unclear. This CDR3 is 13 amino acids long. V was pared by 2 bases and J by 6 bases, with 7 bases between. Germline V gives CDR1 MDHEN, CDR2 SYDVKM. CDR3 in DNA: TGTGCCAGCAGTTTACGGGTGTCCGGGGAGCTGTTTTTT. Translated: CASSLRVSGELFF.

Written as DNA, the CDR3 is TGTGCCAGCAGGACAGGGAATTCACCCCTCCACTTT. Protein: CASRTGNSPLHF. V gene TRBV27 combines with J gene TRBJ1-6; 7 bases line up with TRBD1. This CDR3 comprises 12 residues. V lost 6 bases to trimming and J lost 7 bases; unmatched junction nucleotides: 0. Germline V lookup: CDR1 MNHEY, CDR2 SMNVEV (reference sequence).

Only one count was recorded for this clone. Other DNA sequences in the sample encode the same CDR3. The chain combines TRBV7-6 with TRBJ2-3; TRBD2 aligns across 9 bases. Trimming removed 1 base from V and 0 bases from J; junction bases left unmatched: 5. CDR1 and CDR2 (germline): SGHVS, FNYEAQ. The CDR3 totals 17 residues. This CDR3 is CASSLGLAGSSTDTQYF. The CDR3 bases are TGTGCCAGCAGCTTAGGGCTAGCGGGATCAAGCACAGATACGCAGTATTTT.

The CDR3 bases are TGTGCCAGCAGCCTATCAAGGCAGGGGACAGGGGGCAATGGCTACACCTTC. It encodes CASSLSRQGTGGNGYTF. The chain couples TRBV7-2 to TRBJ1-2, with 12 bases fitting TRBD1. CDR1 SGHTA and CDR2 FQGNSA come from the germline V gene. This CDR3 is built from 17 residues. V lost 5 bases and J lost 6; bases outside the gene matches: 13. The variable domain in full, with the rest retrieved from reference TRBV7-2 and TRBJ1-2, is GAGVSQSPSNKVTEKGKDVELRCDPISGHTALYWYRQSLGQGLEFLIYFQGNSAPDKSGLPSDRFSAERTGGSVSTLTIQRTQQEDSAVYLCASSLSRQGTGGNGYTFGSGTRLTVV.

The V and J genes are TRBV25-1 and TRBJ2-5, with D possibly matching TRBD2 (6 bases). V lost 6 bases, J lost 4 bases, and 12 bases lay in between. Germline V gene sequence: CDR1 MGHDK, CDR2 SYGVNS. The CDR3 is 13 amino acids. Here the CDR3 DNA reads TGTGCCAGCAGCCCGTGGGGACTAGAGACCCAGTACTTC. Translating gives CASSPWGLETQYF. The whole variable domain, filled in from reference TRBV25-1 and TRBJ2-5, reads EADIYQTPRYLVIGTGKKITLECSQTMGHDKMYWYQQDPGMELHLIHYSYGVNSTEKGDLSSESTVSRIRTEHFPLTLESARPSHTSQYLCASSPWGLETQYFGPGTRLLVL.

This chain joins TRBV5-6 and TRBJ2-2; 7 nucleotides align to TRBD1. The germline V gene has CDR1 SGHDT and CDR2 YYEEEE. This CDR3 has 15 amino acids. V lost 4 bases to trimming and J lost 0 bases; unmatched junction nucleotides: 3. The CDR3 protein is CASSTGTANTGELFF. The CDR3 DNA follows: TGTGCCAGCAGCACGGGGACAGCGAACACCGGGGAGCTGTTTTTT.